This is a list of T cell receptor beta chains from one sample in a study of blood T cell repertoires in COVID-19. This table comes from immunoSEQ multiplex PCR, and its TCRdb copy is limited to in-frame clones, with some not included. The sample carries 270,000 or so clones, 89% recorded once. Sample: peripheral blood. These TCRs come from a woman between 40 and 50 years old who had recovered from COVID-19. Both conserved end residues are part of each CDR3. A D gene is named only where the DNA matches it firmly. For some rows the clone size is stated as once, few or many, or as a class when expanded; others skip it.

V,D,J,size,length,DNA,CDR3
TRBV5-1,TRBD1,TRBJ1-1,-,15,TGCGCCAGCAGCTCACTACAGGGGGCGAACACTGAAGCTTTCTTT,CASSSLQGANTEAFF
TRBV25-1,TRBD1,TRBJ1-2,-,12,TGTGCCAGCGTCGGACAGGGCTATGGCTACACCTTC,CASVGQGYGYTF
TRBV5-4,TRBD1,TRBJ2-7,-,16,TGTGCCAGCAGCTTGGTGGGGACAGTCTTAACCTACGAGCAGTACTTC,CASSLVGTVLTYEQYF
TRBV5-5,TRBD1,TRBJ1-5,-,15,TGTGCCAGCAGCACAGAGACAGGGTGGAATCAGCCCCAGCATTTT,CASSTETGWNQPQHF
TRBV21-1,-,TRBJ2-3,-,11,TGTGCCAGCAACAGTCCAGATACGCAGTATTTT,CASNSPDTQYF
TRBV2,TRBD2,TRBJ2-1,-,15,TGTGCCAGCAGTGTTGGACTAGCGGCCTACAATGAGCAGTTCTTC,CASSVGLAAYNEQFF
TRBV14,-,TRBJ2-3,-,14,TGTGCCAGCAGCCAAGAAGGGGGTTTAGATACGCAGTATTTT,CASSQEGGLDTQYF
TRBV7-9,-,TRBJ1-5,-,13,TGTGCCAGCGCTGGGGGGAGCAATCAGCCCCAGCATTTT,CASAGGSNQPQHF
TRBV2,TRBD1,TRBJ1-3,-,15,TGTGCCAGCAGTGGAGCAGGGGGCTCTGGAAACACCATATATTTT,CASSGAGGSGNTIYF
TRBV5-1,-,TRBJ1-4,-,17,TGCGCCAGCAGCCTCGGACAGACGTCGGACCGAGAGGGCCCTCTGTTTTTT,CASSLGQTSDREGPLFF
TRBV18,-,TRBJ2-5,-,14,TGTGCCAGCTCACCAGAGTCGAGGCGAGAGACCCAGTACTTC,CASSPESRRETQYF
TRBV9,-,TRBJ2-2,once,14,TGTGCCAGCAGCGTAGAAATCCCGTCCGGGGAGCTGTTTTTT,CASSVEIPSGELFF
TRBV2,-,TRBJ2-2,-,14,TGTGCCAGCAGCCGGGAACAGAACACCGGGGAGCTGTTTTTT,CASSREQNTGELFF
TRBV7-6,TRBD1,TRBJ2-7,-,11,TGTGCCAGCAGCTTGGGACAGGGTCAGTACTTC,CASSLGQGQYF
TRBV27,-,TRBJ2-2,-,15,TGTGCCAGCAGTTTAAACGGGTTAGGCACCGGGGAGCTGTTTTTT,CASSLNGLGTGELFF
TRBV9,-,TRBJ1-1,-,14,TGTGCCAGCAGCCAACTTGGGGGAGGGAGTGCAGCTTTCTTT,CASSQLGGGSAAFF
TRBV12-5,-,TRBJ1-2,-,14,TGTGCTAGTGGTTTAATAACAGCTAACTATGGCTACACCTTC,CASGLITANYGYTF
TRBV18,-,TRBJ2-3,-,14,TGTGCCAGCTCACCACCCATAAACTTTGATACGCAGTATTTT,CASSPPINFDTQYF
TRBV25-1,-,TRBJ1-1,-,11,TGTGCCAGCAACAGGGTGGGCGAAGCTTTCTTT,CASNRVGEAFF
TRBV27,TRBD2,TRBJ2-3,-,17,TGTGCCAGCAGTTTATCGTGGGCTAGCGGGGGAACAGATACGCAGTATTTT,CASSLSWASGGTDTQYF
TRBV6-5,-,TRBJ1-1,once,14,TGTGCCAGCAGTTACCGGGATGGGAACACTGAAGCTTTCTTT,CASSYRDGNTEAFF
TRBV11-3,-,TRBJ2-5,once,13,TGTGCCAGCAGCCGACAGGGAGGTGAGACCCAGTACTTC,CASSRQGGETQYF
TRBV7-9,-,TRBJ1-3,-,17,TGTGCCAGCAGCTTAGCGCTGTCGCAGGGAGGAGGAAACACCATATATTTT,CASSLALSQGGGNTIYF
TRBV18,-,TRBJ1-1,-,13,TGTGCCAGCTCACCTCGGGTGGACACTGAAGCTTTCTTT,CASSPRVDTEAFF
TRBV5-1,-,TRBJ1-2,-,14,TGCGCCAGCAGCCTTTTAGGGGCCAACTATGGCTACACCTTC,CASSLLGANYGYTF
TRBV6-5,-,TRBJ2-4,few,15,TGTGCCAGCAGTTCTATGGGGCGAGGCAAAAACATTCAGTACTTC,CASSSMGRGKNIQYF
TRBV27,-,TRBJ2-1,-,13,TGTGCCAGTCGGTACGGACTCTACAATGAGCAGTTCTTC,CASRYGLYNEQFF
TRBV4-1,-,TRBJ1-5,-,14,TGCGCCAGCAGCCTTCTCCGGGGAGTTCAGCCCCAGCATTTT,CASSLLRGVQPQHF
TRBV2,-,TRBJ1-2,-,13,TGTGCCAGCAGTGAACAGGAGGTCTATGGCTACACCTTC,CASSEQEVYGYTF
TRBV9,-,TRBJ1-6,-,16,TGTGCCAGCAGCCCCAGTCCCTTACGATTCAATTCACCCCTCCACTTT,CASSPSPLRFNSPLHF
TRBV10-3,-,TRBJ1-2,-,14,TGTGCCATCAAGGGGGACCAAGGGAACGGTGGCTACACCTTC,CAIKGDQGNGGYTF
TRBV27,-,TRBJ2-3,-,15,TGTGCCAGCAGTCCACAGGGCGTTCTCATAGATACGCAGTATTTT,CASSPQGVLIDTQYF
TRBV28,TRBD1,TRBJ2-7,-,15,TGTGCCAGCAGGCACCAGGGGGCCCCCCCCTACGAGCAGTACTTC,CASRHQGAPPYEQYF
TRBV29-1,-,TRBJ1-1,once,14,TGCAGCGTTGACGTCGACAGACTGAACACTGAAGCTTTCTTT,CSVDVDRLNTEAFF